The count of the clone carrying this T cell receptor (beta chain) is one. These data originate in a study of blood T cell repertoires in COVID-19. At the level of the study: Nucleic acid was either cDNA or gDNA, and it came from T cells, B-cell-depleted T cells, or PBMCs.

Trimming removed 8 bases at V and 2 bases at J, with 10 bases between. CDR1 is MNHEY and CDR2 is SMNVEV in the germline V gene (reference sequence). The CDR3 is 12 amino acids. In the source study's methods: Amplifying reference gene primers gave estimates of nucleated cell counts. Sequencing was performed with immunoSEQ multiplex PCR; in TCRdb, only in-frame clones are kept and a portion is missing. Clone size and V and J calls were adopted from that table, with D and trimming inferred from the DNA. The sample shows 120,000 or so clones, about nine tenths of them seen only once. Sequencing used peripheral blood. This clonotype was sampled from a man aged 40-49 years with acute or convalescent COVID-19. The chain carries TRBV27 and TRBJ2-7; perhaps TRBD2 as D (5 bases). DNA of the CDR3: TGTGCCAGCGGGCGGGCCACCTACGAGCAGTACTTC. Its translation: CASGRATYEQYF.